The present entry profiles one TCR beta chain with its context. Splitting of CD4+ cells produced CD45RA+ naive and CD45RA-negative memory subsets. Genomic DNA (from each subset) was split evenly across several immunoSEQ plates. Clones were read by immunoSEQ multiplex PCR, and TCRdb kept only the in-frame ones, dropping some. The sample has 950,000 to 1,300,000 clones; around 76% are singletons. These data belong to a study of shared clonotypes between healthy human individuals. Looked up from germline, CDR1 is MNHNY and CDR2 is SVGAGI (reference sequence). The CDR3 has 14 residues. V shed 10 bases, J shed 5 bases, and the junction held 11 bases outside the gene matches.

Sequencing was carried out using memory CD4+ T cells sorted from blood. Subset noted: CD45RA-negative fraction. The TCR was taken from a man between 18 and 29 years old in good health. This chain joins TRBV6-6 and TRBJ2-3, with TRBD2 matching 8 bases. CDR3 sequence: CATRPGGAIDTQYF. The CDR3 nucleotides read TGTGCCACCCGGCCGGGGGGGGCGATAGATACGCAGTATTTT.